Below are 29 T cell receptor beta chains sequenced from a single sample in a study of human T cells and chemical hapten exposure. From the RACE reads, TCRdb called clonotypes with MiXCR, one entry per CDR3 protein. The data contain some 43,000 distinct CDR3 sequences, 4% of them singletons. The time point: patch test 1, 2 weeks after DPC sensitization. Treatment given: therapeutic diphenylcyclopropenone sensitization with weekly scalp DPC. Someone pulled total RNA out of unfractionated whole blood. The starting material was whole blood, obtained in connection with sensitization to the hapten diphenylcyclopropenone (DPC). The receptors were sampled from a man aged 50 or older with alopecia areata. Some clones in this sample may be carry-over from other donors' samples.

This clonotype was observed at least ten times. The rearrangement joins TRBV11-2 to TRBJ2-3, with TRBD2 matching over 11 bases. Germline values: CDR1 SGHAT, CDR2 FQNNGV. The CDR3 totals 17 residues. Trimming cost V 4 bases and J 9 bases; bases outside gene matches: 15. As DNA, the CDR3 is TGTGCCAGCAGCTACCTGGTTAGAGGGACTAGCGGATTGACGCAGTATTTT. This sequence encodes CASSYLVRGTSGLTQYF.

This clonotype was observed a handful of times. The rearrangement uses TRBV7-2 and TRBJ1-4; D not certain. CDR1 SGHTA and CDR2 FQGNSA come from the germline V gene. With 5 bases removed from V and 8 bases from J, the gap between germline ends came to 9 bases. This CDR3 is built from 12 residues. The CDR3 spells CASSPGLEKLFF. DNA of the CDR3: TGTGCCAGCAGCCCGGGTTTAGAAAAACTGTTTTTT.

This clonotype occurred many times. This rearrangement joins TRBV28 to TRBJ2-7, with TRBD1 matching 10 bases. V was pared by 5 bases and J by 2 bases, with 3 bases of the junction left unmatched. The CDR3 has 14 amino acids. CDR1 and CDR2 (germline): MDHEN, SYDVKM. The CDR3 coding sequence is TGTGCCAGCAGTGACGGACAGGGGGCCTACGAGCAGTACTTC. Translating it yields CASSDGQGAYEQYF. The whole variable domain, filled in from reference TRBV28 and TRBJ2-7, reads DVKVTQSSRYLVKRTGEKVFLECVQDMDHENMFWYRQDPGLGLRLIYFSYDVKMKEKGDIPEGYSVSREKKERFSLILESASTNQTSMYLCASSDGQGAYEQYFGPGTRLTVT.

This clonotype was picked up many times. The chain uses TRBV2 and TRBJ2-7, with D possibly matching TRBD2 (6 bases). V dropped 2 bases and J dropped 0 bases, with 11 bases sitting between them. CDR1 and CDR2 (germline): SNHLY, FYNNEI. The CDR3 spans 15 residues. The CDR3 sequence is CASSELIGSSYEQYF. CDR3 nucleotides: TGTGCCAGCAGTGAATTGATCGGGAGCTCCTACGAGCAGTACTTC. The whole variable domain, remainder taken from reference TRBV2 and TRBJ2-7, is EPEVTQTPSHQVTQMGQEVILRCVPISNHLYFYWYRQILGQKVEFLVSFYNNEISEKSEIFDDQFSVERPDGSNFTLKIRSTKLEDSAMYFCASSELIGSSYEQYFGPGTRLTVT.

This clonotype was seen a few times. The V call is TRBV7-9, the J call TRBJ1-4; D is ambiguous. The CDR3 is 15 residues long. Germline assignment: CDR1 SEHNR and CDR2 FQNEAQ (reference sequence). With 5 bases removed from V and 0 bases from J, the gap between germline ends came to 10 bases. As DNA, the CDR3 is TGTGCCAGCAGCCCTAGGGTGGCAACTAATGAAAAACTGTTTTTT. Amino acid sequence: CASSPRVATNEKLFF.

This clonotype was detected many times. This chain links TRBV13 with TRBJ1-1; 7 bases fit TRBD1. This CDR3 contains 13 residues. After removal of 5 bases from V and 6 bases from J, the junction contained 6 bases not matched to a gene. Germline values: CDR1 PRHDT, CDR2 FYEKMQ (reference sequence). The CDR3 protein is CASSAYRGAEAFF. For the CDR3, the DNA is TGTGCCAGCAGCGCATACAGGGGTGCTGAAGCTTTCTTT.

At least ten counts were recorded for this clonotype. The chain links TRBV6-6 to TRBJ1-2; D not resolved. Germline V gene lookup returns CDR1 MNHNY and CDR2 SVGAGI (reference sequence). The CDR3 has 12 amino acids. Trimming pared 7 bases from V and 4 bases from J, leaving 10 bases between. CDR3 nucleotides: TGTGCCAGCACAAGAGATTTCTATGGCTACACCTTC. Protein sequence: CASTRDFYGYTF.

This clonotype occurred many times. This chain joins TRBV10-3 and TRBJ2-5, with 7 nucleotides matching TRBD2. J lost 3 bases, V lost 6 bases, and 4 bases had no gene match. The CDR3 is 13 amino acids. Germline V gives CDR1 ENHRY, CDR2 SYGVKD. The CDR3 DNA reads TGTGCCATCAGCCGGGGGGAGGAAGAGACCCAGTACTTC. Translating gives CAISRGEEETQYF.

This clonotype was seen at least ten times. This CDR3 is CASSFWGIGTGELFF. CDR3 in DNA: TGTGCCAGCAGCTTCTGGGGAATTGGCACCGGGGAGCTGTTTTTT. This chain joins TRBV11-2 and TRBJ2-2; D is ambiguous. The CDR3 is 15 residues long. CDR1 and CDR2 (germline): SGHAT, FQNNGV. Trimming stripped 3 bases from V and 4 bases from J, with 12 bases between.

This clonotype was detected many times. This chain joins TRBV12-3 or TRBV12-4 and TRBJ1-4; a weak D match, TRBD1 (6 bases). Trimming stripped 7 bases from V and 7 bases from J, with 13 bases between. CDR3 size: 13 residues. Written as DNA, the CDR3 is TGTGCCAGCACCGCCGGGGGCGGTGAAAAACTGTTTTTT. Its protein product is CASTAGGGEKLFF.

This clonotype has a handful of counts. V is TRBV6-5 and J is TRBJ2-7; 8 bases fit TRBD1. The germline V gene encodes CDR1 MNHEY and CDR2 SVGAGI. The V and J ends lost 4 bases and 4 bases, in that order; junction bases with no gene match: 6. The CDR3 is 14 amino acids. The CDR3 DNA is TGTGCCAGCAGTTCGACAGGGGATAGGTACGAGCAGTACTTC. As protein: CASSSTGDRYEQYF.

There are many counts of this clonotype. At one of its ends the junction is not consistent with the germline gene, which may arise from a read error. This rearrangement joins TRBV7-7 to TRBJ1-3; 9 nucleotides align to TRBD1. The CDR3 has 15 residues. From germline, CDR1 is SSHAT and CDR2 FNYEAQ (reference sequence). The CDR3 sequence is CASSAGTGSGNTIYF. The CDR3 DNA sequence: TGTGCTAGCAGCGCCGGGACAGGGTCTGGAAACACCATATATTTT. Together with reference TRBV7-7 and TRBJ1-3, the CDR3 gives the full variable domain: GAGVSQSPRYKVTKRGQDVTLRCDPISSHATLYWYQQALGQGPEFLTYFNYEAQPDKSGLPSDRFSAERPEGSISTLTIQRTEQRDSAMYRCASSAGTGSGNTIYFGEGSWLTVV.

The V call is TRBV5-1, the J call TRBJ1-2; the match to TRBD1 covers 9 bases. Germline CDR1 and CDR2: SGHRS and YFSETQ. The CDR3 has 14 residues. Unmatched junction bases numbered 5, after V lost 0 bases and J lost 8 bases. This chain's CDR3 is CASSLGQGETGYTF. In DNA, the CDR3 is TGCGCCAGCAGCTTGGGACAGGGGGAGACGGGCTACACCTTC.

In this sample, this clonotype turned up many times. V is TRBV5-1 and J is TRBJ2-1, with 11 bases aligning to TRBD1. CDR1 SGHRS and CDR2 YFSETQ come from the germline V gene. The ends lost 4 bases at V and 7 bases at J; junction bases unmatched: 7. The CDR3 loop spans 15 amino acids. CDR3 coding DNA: TGCGCCAGCAGCAACCGGGACAGGGGGGCAAATGAGCAGTTCTTC. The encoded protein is CASSNRDRGANEQFF.

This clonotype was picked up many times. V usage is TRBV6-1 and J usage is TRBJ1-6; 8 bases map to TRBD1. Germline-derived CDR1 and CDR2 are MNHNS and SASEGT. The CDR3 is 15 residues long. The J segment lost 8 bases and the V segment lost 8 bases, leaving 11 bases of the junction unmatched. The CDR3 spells CASLSTGEYHSPLHF. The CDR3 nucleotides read TGTGCCAGCCTCTCGACAGGGGAATATCATTCACCCCTCCACTTT.

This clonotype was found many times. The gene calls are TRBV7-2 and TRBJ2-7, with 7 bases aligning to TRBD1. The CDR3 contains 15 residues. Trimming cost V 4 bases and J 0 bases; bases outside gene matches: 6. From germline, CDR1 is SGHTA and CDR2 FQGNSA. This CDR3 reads CASSSGQWSSYEQYF. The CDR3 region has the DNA TGTGCCAGCAGCTCGGGACAGTGGAGCTCCTACGAGCAGTACTTC. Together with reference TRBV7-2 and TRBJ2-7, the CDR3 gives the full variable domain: GAGVSQSPSNKVTEKGKDVELRCDPISGHTALYWYRQSLGQGLEFLIYFQGNSAPDKSGLPSDRFSAERTGGSVSTLTIQRTQQEDSAVYLCASSSGQWSSYEQYFGPGTRLTVT.

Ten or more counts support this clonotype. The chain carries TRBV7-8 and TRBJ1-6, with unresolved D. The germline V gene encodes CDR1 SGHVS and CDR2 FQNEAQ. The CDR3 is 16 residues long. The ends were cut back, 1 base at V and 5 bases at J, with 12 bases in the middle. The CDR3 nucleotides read TGTGCCAGCAGCTTAGACCCGGGATTGCATAATTCACCCCTCCACTTT. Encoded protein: CASSLDPGLHNSPLHF.

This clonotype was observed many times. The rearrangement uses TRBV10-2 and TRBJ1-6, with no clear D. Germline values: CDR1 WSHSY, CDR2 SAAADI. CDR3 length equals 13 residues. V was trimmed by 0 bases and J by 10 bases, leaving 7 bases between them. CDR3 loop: CASSESGNSPLHF. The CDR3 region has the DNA TGCGCCAGCAGTGAGTCCGGGAACTCACCCCTCCACTTT.

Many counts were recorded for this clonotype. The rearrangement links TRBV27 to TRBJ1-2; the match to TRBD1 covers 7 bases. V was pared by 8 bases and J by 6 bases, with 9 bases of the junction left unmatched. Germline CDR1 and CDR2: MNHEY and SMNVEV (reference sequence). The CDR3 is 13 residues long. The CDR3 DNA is TGTGCCAGCCGAGGGGGCGTGGGGAATGGCTACACCTTC. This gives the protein CASRGGVGNGYTF.

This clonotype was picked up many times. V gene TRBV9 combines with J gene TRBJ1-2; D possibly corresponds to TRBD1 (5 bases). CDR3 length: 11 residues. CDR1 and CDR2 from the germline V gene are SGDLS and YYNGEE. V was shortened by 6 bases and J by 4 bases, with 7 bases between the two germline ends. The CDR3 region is CASTGGYGYTF. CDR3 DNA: TGTGCCAGCACGGGGGGCTATGGCTACACCTTC.

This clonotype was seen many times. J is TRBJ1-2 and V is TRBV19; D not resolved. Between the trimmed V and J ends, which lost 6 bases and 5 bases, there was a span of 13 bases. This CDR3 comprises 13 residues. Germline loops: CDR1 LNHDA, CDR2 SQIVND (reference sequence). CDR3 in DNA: TGTGCCAGTAGCCCCCGCTCGGGTTATGGCTACACCTTC. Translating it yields CASSPRSGYGYTF.

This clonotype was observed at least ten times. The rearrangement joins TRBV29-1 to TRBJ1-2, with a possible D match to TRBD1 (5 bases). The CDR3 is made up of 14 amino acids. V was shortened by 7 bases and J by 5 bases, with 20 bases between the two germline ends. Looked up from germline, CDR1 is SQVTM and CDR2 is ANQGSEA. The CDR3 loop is CSAFSGGAGYGYTF. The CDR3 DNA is TGCAGCGCCTTTTCTGGAGGGGCTGGTTATGGCTACACCTTC.

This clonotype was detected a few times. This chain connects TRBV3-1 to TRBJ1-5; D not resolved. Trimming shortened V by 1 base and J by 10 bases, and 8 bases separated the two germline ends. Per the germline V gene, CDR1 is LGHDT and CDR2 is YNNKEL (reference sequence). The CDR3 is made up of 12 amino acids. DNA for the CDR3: TGTGCCAGCAGCCAAGGCGGAGGTCCCCAGCATTTT. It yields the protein CASSQGGGPQHF.

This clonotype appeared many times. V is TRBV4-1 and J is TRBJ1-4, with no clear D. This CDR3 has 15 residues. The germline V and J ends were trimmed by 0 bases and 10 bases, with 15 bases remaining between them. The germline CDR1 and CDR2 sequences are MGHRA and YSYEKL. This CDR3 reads CASSQDTVNRGKLFF. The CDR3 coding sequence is TGCGCCAGCAGCCAAGACACGGTGAACCGGGGAAAACTGTTTTTT.

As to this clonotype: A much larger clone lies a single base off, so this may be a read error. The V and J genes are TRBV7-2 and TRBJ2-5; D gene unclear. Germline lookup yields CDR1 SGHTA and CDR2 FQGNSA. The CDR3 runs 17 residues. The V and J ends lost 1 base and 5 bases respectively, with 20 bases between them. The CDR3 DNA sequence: TGTGCCAGCAGCTTAGACGTTCGCGACCCTGACTTGGAGACCCAGTACTTC. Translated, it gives CASSLDVRDPDLETQYF.

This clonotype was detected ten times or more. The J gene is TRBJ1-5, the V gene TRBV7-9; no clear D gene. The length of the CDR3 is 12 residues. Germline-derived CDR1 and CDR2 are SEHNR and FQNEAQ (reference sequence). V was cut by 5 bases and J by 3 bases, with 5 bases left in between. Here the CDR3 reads CASSTDNQPQHF. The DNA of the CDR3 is TGTGCCAGCAGCACAGACAATCAGCCCCAGCATTTT.

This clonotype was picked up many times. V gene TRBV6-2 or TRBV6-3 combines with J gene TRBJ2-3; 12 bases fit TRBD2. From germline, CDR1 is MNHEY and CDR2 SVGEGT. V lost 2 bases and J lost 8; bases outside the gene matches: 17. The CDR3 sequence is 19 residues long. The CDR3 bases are TGTGCCAGCAGTTACGGACTAGCGGGATTGACGCCCACGGGGAGTACGCAGTATTTT. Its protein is CASSYGLAGLTPTGSTQYF.

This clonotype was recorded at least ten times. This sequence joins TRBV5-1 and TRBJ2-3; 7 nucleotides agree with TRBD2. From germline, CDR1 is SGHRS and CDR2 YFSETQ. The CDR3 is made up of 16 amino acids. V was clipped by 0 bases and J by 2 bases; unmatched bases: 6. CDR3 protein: CASSLAAAGPTDTQYF. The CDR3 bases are TGCGCCAGCAGCTTGGCTGCAGCGGGACCCACAGATACGCAGTATTTT. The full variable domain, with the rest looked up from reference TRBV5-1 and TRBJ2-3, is KAGVTQTPRYLIKTRGQQVTLSCSPISGHRSVSWYQQTPGQGLQFLFEYFSETQRNKGNFPGRFSGRQFSNSRSEMNVSTLELGDSALYLCASSLAAAGPTDTQYFGPGTRLTVL.

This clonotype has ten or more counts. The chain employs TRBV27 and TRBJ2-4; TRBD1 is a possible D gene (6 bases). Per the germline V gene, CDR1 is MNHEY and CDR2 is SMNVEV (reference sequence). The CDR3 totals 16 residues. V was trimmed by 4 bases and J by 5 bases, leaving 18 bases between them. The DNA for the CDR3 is TGTGCCAGCAGTTCCTTCCCCCAAAGACAGGAAAACATTCAGTACTTC. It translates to CASSSFPQRQENIQYF.